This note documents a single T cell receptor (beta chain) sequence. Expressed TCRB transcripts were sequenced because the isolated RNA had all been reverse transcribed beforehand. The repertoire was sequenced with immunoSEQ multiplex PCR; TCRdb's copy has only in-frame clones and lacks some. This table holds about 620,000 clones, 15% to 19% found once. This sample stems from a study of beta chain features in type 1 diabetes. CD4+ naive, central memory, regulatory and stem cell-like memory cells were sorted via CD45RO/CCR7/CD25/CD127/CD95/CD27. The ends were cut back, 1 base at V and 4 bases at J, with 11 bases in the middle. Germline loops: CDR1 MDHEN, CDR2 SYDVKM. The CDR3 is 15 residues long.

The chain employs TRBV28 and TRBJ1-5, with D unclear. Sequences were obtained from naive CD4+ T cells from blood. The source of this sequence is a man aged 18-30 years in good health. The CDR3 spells CASSLLPWRNQPQHF. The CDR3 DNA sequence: TGTGCCAGCAGTTTATTACCTTGGAGGAATCAGCCCCAGCATTTT.